The sequence of this T cell receptor (beta chain) was determined in a study of preoperative IRX-2 immunotherapy in early breast cancer. Only in-frame clones appear in the TCRdb table, and some are missing; sequencing was by immunoSEQ multiplex PCR. Of more than 25,000 clones in the sample, roughly four fifths were seen once. The V gene lost 2 bases and the J gene lost 5 bases, with 18 bases spanning the gap. Germline V gene data show CDR1 as MNHGY and CDR2 as SAAAGT. The CDR3 sequence is 16 residues long. Noted treatment: preoperative locoregional IRX-2 cytokine immunotherapy. Preoperative locoregional IRX-2 cytokine immunotherapy was tested in the phase Ib source study.

V is TRBV6-8 and J is TRBJ1-2; D may be TRBD1 (5 bases). The material was lymph node tissue, obtained after IRX-2 immunotherapy. This receptor was identified in a human donor with breast cancer. The CDR3 region has the DNA TGTGCCAGCAGTTACAACTTCAGGGCCCTCCCGTATGGCTACACCTTC. Its protein is CASSYNFRALPYGYTF.